This T cell receptor beta chain came from a study of breast tumors, draining lymph nodes, adjacent tissues. Samples came from axillary lymph nodes draining the breast cancer. Ten or more counts support this clonotype. One entry per CDR3 protein, called by TCRdb with MiXCR from the multiplex PCR reads. Of approximately 180,000 distinct CDR3 sequences listed, about 34% are singletons. The J segment lost 4 bases and the V segment lost 5 bases, leaving 6 bases of the junction unmatched. Germline lookup yields CDR1 LNHNV and CDR2 YYDKDF (reference sequence). This CDR3 comprises 15 residues. The V and J genes are TRBV15 and TRBJ2-3, with 10 bases that match TRBD2. The source material was axillary lymph node tissue. This TCR derives from a female donor with breast cancer. Some clones in this sample may be carry-over from other donors' samples. Written as DNA, the CDR3 is TGTGCCACCAGCTCACCGGGACTAGCGCCAGATACGCAGTATTTT. Its protein product is CATSSPGLAPDTQYF. Variable domain in full (rest from reference TRBV15 and TRBJ2-3): DAMVIQNPRYQVTQFGKPVTLSCSQTLNHNVMYWYQQKSSQAPKLLFHYYDKDFNNEADTPDNFQSRRPNTSFCFLDIRSPGLGDTAMYLCATSSPGLAPDTQYFGPGTRLTVL.